This TCR beta chain was sequenced for a study of shared clonotypes between healthy human individuals (TCRdb year 2020). With respect to the entire study: A few men and a couple of women, aged 18 to 49 years, made up the cohort. For each donor, three plates each were used for CD4 naive and CD4 memory, two plates were used for CD8 naive, and one plate was used for CD8 memory. Blood TCR repertoires of about five healthy adults were deeply sequenced to estimate repertoire size and the extent of clonotype sharing between individuals. To increase sequencing depth and limit assay-specific biases, TCR repertoire library preparation and sequencing were carried out by different laboratories using diverse techniques. Each donor's leukapheresis produced roughly between roughly 0.85 and 9 billion PBMCs.

The germline V gene (reference sequence) yields SEHNR for CDR1 and FQNEAQ for CDR2. Trimming accounts for 4 bases at V and 6 bases at J, while the number of junction bases matched to no gene is 10. The CDR3, from cysteine to phenylalanine, totals 15 residues. CDR3 DNA only is kept here, 45 bases in frame from base 1. General study outcomes and caveats: Rarefaction of sorted-subset datasets indicated incomplete sequencing despite the large sequencing depth. Only blood was sampled, and tissue TCR repertoires likely differ from those in blood. Naive subsets generally had larger estimated clonotype richness than memory subsets did. Compared with non-shared clonotypes, the clonotypes found in all four sorted-subset donors had higher generation probabilities. Pairwise subsampling indicated that sequencing depth was expected to affect the degree of clonotype sharing among donors. Because the study included a small number of donors, the genetic and exposure-history diversity represented was limited. Sharing across a few donors was observed for 5% to 6.5% of naive CD4, over 3% of naive CD8, 2% to 2.5% of memory CD4, and around 0.42% of memory CD8 clonotypes.

CD8 naive samples consisted of CD45RO-negative cells that were positively selected for CCR7, yielding a CD45RA+CCR7+ population without TemRA cells. Donors were healthy HIV-negative adults with no recently reported acute infections or vaccinations. Only Caucasian adults living in Nashville, Tennessee, USA were represented among the donors. Blood was obtained by leukapheresis, after which PBMCs were separated by Ficoll-Histopaque density gradient centrifugation and cryopreserved in liquid nitrogen vapor phase. Analytical flow cytometry was used to check the purity and quantity of each magnetically sorted T cell population. Each sorted fraction had its genomic DNA isolated and then quantified by UV absorbance on a Nanodrop 2000c. Regarding this clone: Its binding antigen is unknown. No base quality information exists; no much larger clone differs at one position.

TCR CDR3 regions were amplified from genomic DNA by multiplex PCR using the deep immunoSEQ assay. Extracted genomic DNA from each cell subset was distributed evenly across all wells of several immunoSEQ 96-well plates, and each plate was treated as a replicate. For sorted subsets, each replicate PCR was loaded with approximately 0.2 ug genomic DNA, equivalent to roughly 30,000 T cell genomes. Purified libraries were measured with a Qubit 3.0 fluorometer, size-checked on a Bioanalyzer 2100, and measured again with the KAPA Library Quantification kit. Each immunoSEQ 96-well plate was sequenced on its own single-read 150-cycle Illumina NextSeq 550 flow cell. Turning to the authors' computational methods: The immunoSEQ output contained only junctional sequences without quality scores, so filtering could not match that applied to full-length reads. Sequences were annotated with PyIR, a Python wrapper for IgBLAST v1.9, using IMGT germline references to assign V/J genes and CDR3. Any read was removed if the V/J assignment was weak (E-value above 1e-6), the CDR3 was missing, or the read contained stop codons, out-of-frame junctions, or ambiguous translated residues. V3J clonotypes were defined by identical inferred V gene, J gene, and CDR3 amino acid sequence. Percentage overlap between repertoires was computed as shared unique clonotypes divided by the size of the smaller repertoire. Repertoire richness was assessed with RTK rarefaction, the Chao1 estimator, and Recon v2.1 estimates of unobserved clonotypes. For all TCRbeta clonotypes obtained by the gDNA method from four donors, generation probabilities were computed with OLGA. TCRdb obtained this table from immuneACCESS and retained in-frame rearrangements with V and J assigned. These tables miss some clones; where compared with another copy, unresolved V genes account for less than half of the shortfall, and the remainder is unexplained. Clonal size and the V and J genes are those of that table, whereas D and trimming came from the DNA. The sample data list some 2,000,000 clones, and roughly 95% of these were observed just once. The ten most abundant clones make up 0.9% to 1.3% of the sample.

The sequencing input was naive CD8+ T cells sorted from blood. The sample's cell subset or site label, decoded: CD45RA+CCR7+. The receptor was isolated from a man between 18 and 29 years old in good health. The chain couples TRBV7-9 to TRBJ2-3; 7 nucleotides in the junction match TRBD1. The bases read TGTGCCAGCAGCTCTACCGGACAGGCAATGGATACGCAGTATTTT. It translates as CASSSTGQAMDTQYF.